Presented here are 21 T cell receptor beta chains from one specimen sequenced in a study of T cells in Graves' hyperthyroidism and ophthalmopathy. RNA transcripts yielded amplified TCR beta CDR3 regions. In the first-round RT-PCR of the TCR CDR3, the HTBI primer set was used. TCRdb re-called the multiplex PCR reads through MiXCR, storing one row per CDR3 protein. In the table there are hundreds of thousands of distinct CDR3 sequences, about 15% of which are singletons. The sequencing sample was made of blood. The receptors originated from a man aged 18-30 years with Graves' ophthalmopathy.

About this clonotype: This may stem from a read error, because a much larger clone lies one nucleotide away. This sequence joins TRBV27 and TRBJ2-7; TRBD2 agrees at 7 bases. Trimming took 9 bases from V and 3 from J; bases not matched to a gene: 8. The CDR3 runs to 13 residues. Germline V gives CDR1 MNHEY, CDR2 SMNVEV (reference sequence). The CDR3 DNA reads as TGTGCCAGTAAAGGCGGGAGAAGCTACGAGCAGTACTTC. Protein: CASKGGRSYEQYF.

The chain has TRBV20-1 and TRBJ2-2; 7 nucleotides line up with TRBD2. There are 17 residues in the CDR3. Germline CDR1 and CDR2: DFQATT and SNEGSKA (reference sequence). Unmatched junction bases numbered 15, after V lost 3 bases and J lost 5 bases. The CDR3 reads CSASGPPGMGGTGELFF. As DNA, the CDR3 is TGCAGTGCTAGCGGCCCCCCCGGGATGGGGGGGACCGGGGAGCTGTTTTTT.

In regard to this clonotype: Possible read error: a much larger clone is one base away. The V call is TRBV11-3, the J call TRBJ2-7, with D perhaps matching TRBD2 (6 bases). The CDR3 spans 15 residues. Per germline, CDR1 SGHNT and CDR2 YENEEA. This chain's CDR3 is CASSLGSPGGYEQYF. Written as DNA, the CDR3 is TGTGCCAGCAGTTTAGGGTCTCCCGGGGGCTACGAGCAGTACTTC.

This clonotype was counted only a few times. J is TRBJ1-2 and V is TRBV15; D is undetermined. V shed 4 bases and J shed 4 bases, with 7 bases lying between them. Germline V gives CDR1 LNHNV, CDR2 YYDKDF (reference sequence). The CDR3 runs to 12 residues. CDR3 DNA: TGTGCCACCAGCACCGACGGCTATGGCTACACCTTC. Protein sequence: CATSTDGYGYTF.

The chain couples TRBV5-1 to TRBJ1-4; 8 nucleotides match TRBD1. The V gene end was trimmed by 0 bases and the J gene end by 2 bases; junction bases not matched to a gene: 6. The V gene's germline CDR1 is SGHRS and CDR2 YFSETQ. The CDR3 sequence is 17 residues long. The CDR3 DNA follows: TGCGCCAGCAGCTTGGGTGGCAGGGGGCCCACTAATGAAAAACTGTTTTTT. Its protein is CASSLGGRGPTNEKLFF.

This clonotype was seen at least ten times. The chain links TRBV7-9 to TRBJ2-7, with TRBD2 identical over 14 bases. The junction had 11 bases not matched to a gene; V was cut back by 4 bases and J by 6 bases. The length of the CDR3 is 17 residues. Germline V CDR1 and CDR2: SEHNR, FQNEAQ (reference sequence). For the CDR3, the DNA is TGTGCCAGCAGCTACAGCCCCCGACTAGCGGGAGGGCCCGAGCAGTACTTC. Its protein is CASSYSPRLAGGPEQYF.

This clonotype occurred many times. J is TRBJ2-5 and V is TRBV2; D remains ambiguous. This CDR3 has 12 residues. Germline V gene lookup returns CDR1 SNHLY and CDR2 FYNNEI. Trimming removed 2 bases from V and 4 bases from J, with 5 bases in between. CDR3 sequence reads: CASSEQIETQYF. The DNA for the CDR3 is TGTGCCAGCAGTGAACAGATAGAGACCCAGTACTTC.

The table lists this clonotype with many counts. The chain is built from TRBV11-3 and TRBJ2-7; D may be TRBD1 (6 bases). CDR3 length: 16 residues. With 0 bases removed from V and 0 bases from J, the gap between germline ends came to 12 bases. Germline V CDR1 and CDR2: SGHNT, YENEEA. The CDR3 loop reads CASSLEAGESSYEQYF. The DNA of the CDR3 is TGTGCCAGCAGCTTAGAGGCAGGGGAGAGCTCCTACGAGCAGTACTTC.

This chain connects TRBV6-6 to TRBJ2-2; 12 positions agree with TRBD2. The CDR3 is made up of 18 amino acids. Germline lookup yields CDR1 MNHNY and CDR2 SVGAGI (reference sequence). V lost 0 bases to trimming and J lost 0 bases; unmatched junction nucleotides: 2. CDR3 in DNA: TGTGCCAGCAGTTACTCTCTAGCGGGAGGGCCGAACACCGGGGAGCTGTTTTTT. It codes for CASSYSLAGGPNTGELFF.

The sample holds many counts of this clonotype. The chain has TRBV5-1 and TRBJ2-3; a possible D gene is TRBD2 (6 bases). The CDR3 length is 15 residues. The ends were cut back, 1 base at V and 0 bases at J, with 9 bases in the middle. Germline V gene sequence: CDR1 SGHRS, CDR2 YFSETQ. The CDR3: CASSLSGTSTDTQYF. Here the CDR3 DNA reads TGCGCCAGCAGCTTGTCTGGGACTAGCACAGATACGCAGTATTTT.

Ten or more counts support this clonotype. The junction shows a germline mismatch at one end, possibly a read error. V and J are TRBV6-1 and TRBJ2-7; D remains unclear. The CDR3 runs 13 residues. Germline values: CDR1 MNHNS, CDR2 SASEGT. As DNA, the CDR3 is TGTGCCAGCAGAGAAGGCATCACCTACGAGCAGTACTTC. Protein product: CASREGITYEQYF.

There are many counts of this clonotype. The chain recombines TRBV15 with TRBJ2-3; 11 nucleotides match TRBD1. The CDR3 consists of 18 residues. Trimming at V came to 0 bases and at J to 4 bases, leaving 9 bases not matched to a gene. CDR1 and CDR2 from the germline V gene are LNHNV and YYDKDF (reference sequence). The CDR3 spells CATSRDMRGQGASDTQYF. The CDR3 region has the DNA TGTGCCACCAGCAGAGATATGAGAGGACAGGGGGCCTCAGATACGCAGTATTTT.

This clonotype was seen many times. The chain joins TRBV6-1 to TRBJ1-5; 7 bases match TRBD1. V lost 4 bases to trimming and J lost 0 bases; unmatched junction nucleotides: 3. Looked up from germline, CDR1 is MNHNS and CDR2 is SASEGT. This CDR3 has 15 residues. The CDR3 region has the DNA TGTGCCAGCAGTGGGTGGGACAGTAGCAATCAGCCCCAGCATTTT. Translated: CASSGWDSSNQPQHF.

About this clonotype itself: A clone one base away is much larger, so this may be a read error. V and J are TRBV6-1 and TRBJ2-7; D is possibly TRBD1 (6 bases). CDR1 MNHNS and CDR2 SASEGT come from the germline V gene. This CDR3 region has 12 residues. The V gene lost 8 bases and the J gene lost 7 bases, with 15 bases spanning the gap. The CDR3 nucleotides read TGTGCCAGCGGCAGGGGAGTCGGAGAGCAGTACTTC. This sequence encodes CASGRGVGEQYF.

There are many counts of this clonotype. The chain is built from TRBV30 and TRBJ2-3; D uncertain. The ends were cut back, 8 bases at V and 2 bases at J, with 11 bases in the middle. The CDR3 has 12 residues. Germline assignment: CDR1 GTSNPN and CDR2 SVGIG (reference sequence). CDR3 sequence reads: CAMEAVTDTQYF. The CDR3 DNA sequence: TGTGCCATGGAAGCAGTCACAGATACGCAGTATTTT.

This clonotype has at least ten counts. The chain carries TRBV27 and TRBJ2-7; unclear D gene. Germline CDR1 reads MNHEY; CDR2 reads SMNVEV (reference sequence). The CDR3 length is 14 residues. V lost 0 bases, J lost 0 bases, and 6 bases lay in between. CDR3 DNA sequence: TGTGCCAGCAGTTTATCCCACAACTCCTACGAGCAGTACTTC. Amino acid sequence: CASSLSHNSYEQYF.

The chain employs TRBV10-3 and TRBJ2-3, with D maybe TRBD2 (6 bases). Between the trimmed V and J ends, which lost 10 bases and 2 bases, there was a span of 19 bases. This CDR3 contains 15 residues. Germline V lookup: CDR1 ENHRY, CDR2 SYGVKD. DNA for the CDR3: TGTGCCACCAAACCCGGGACTTCCTCCACAGATACGCAGTATTTT. This sequence encodes CATKPGTSSTDTQYF.

This clonotype was counted many times. The chain uses TRBV6-1 and TRBJ1-1, with a tentative D call TRBD1 (6 bases). The CDR3 loop spans 12 amino acids. V was pared by 3 bases and J by 10 bases, with 12 bases between. Germline loops: CDR1 MNHNS, CDR2 SASEGT. CDR3 sequence (DNA): TGTGCCAGCAGTGAGGGGGCAGGAGGAGCTTTCTTT. Residues: CASSEGAGGAFF.

The rearrangement links TRBV7-9 to TRBJ1-4, with 8 bases lining up with TRBD1. CDR3 length: 14 amino acids. V shed 4 bases, J shed 7 bases, and the junction held 5 bases outside the gene matches. Germline V gene lookup returns CDR1 SEHNR and CDR2 FQNEAQ (reference sequence). The CDR3 DNA reads TGTGCCAGCAGCTCCCGGGACAGGATTGAAAAACTGTTTTTT. Translated, it gives CASSSRDRIEKLFF.

This clonotype was seen at least ten times. J is TRBJ2-7 and V is TRBV7-2, with D possibly TRBD2 on 6 matching bases. The CDR3 extends over 16 amino acids. Trimming took 6 bases from V and 0 from J, leaving 18 bases between them. CDR1 and CDR2 (germline): SGHTA, FQGNSA. In DNA form, the CDR3 reads TGTGCCAGCAGTCCCGGGACTTTCCTTAACTCCTACGAGCAGTACTTC. Amino acid sequence: CASSPGTFLNSYEQYF.

This chain joins TRBV19 and TRBJ2-5, with TRBD1 identical over 7 bases. CDR1 is LNHDA and CDR2 is SQIVND in the germline V gene (reference sequence). The CDR3 covers 16 residues. After removal of 4 bases from V and 0 bases from J, the junction contained 8 bases not matched to a gene. In DNA, the CDR3 is TGTGCCAGTAGTAAAATTTGGGACAGAGACCAAGAGACCCAGTACTTC. Protein: CASSKIWDRDQETQYF. Supplemented by reference TRBV19 and TRBJ2-5, the full variable domain reads DGGITQSPKYLFRKEGQNVTLSCEQNLNHDAMYWYRQDPGQGLRLIYYSQIVNDFQKGDIAEGYSVSREKKESFPLTVTSAQKNPTAFYLCASSKIWDRDQETQYFGPGTRLLVL.